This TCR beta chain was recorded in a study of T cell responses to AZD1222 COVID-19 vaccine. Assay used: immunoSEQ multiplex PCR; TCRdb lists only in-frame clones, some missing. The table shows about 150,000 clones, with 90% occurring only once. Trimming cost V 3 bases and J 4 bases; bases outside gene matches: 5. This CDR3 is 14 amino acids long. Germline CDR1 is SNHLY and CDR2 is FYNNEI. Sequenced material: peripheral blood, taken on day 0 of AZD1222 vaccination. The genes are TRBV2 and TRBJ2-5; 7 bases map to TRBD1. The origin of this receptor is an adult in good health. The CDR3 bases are TGTGCCAGCAGTGACGACAGGGCGCGAGAGACCCAGTACTTC. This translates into CASSDDRARETQYF.